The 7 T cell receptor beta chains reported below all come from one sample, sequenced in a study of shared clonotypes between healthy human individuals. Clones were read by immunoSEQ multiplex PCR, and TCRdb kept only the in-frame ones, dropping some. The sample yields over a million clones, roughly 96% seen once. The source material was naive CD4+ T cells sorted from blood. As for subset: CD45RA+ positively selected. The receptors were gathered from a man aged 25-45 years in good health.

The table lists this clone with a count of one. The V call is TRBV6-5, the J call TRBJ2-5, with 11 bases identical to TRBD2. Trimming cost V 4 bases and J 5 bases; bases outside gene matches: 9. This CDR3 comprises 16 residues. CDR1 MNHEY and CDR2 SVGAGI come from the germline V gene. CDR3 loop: CASSSLTSGARETQYF. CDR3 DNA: TGTGCCAGCAGTTCCTTGACTAGCGGGGCTCGGGAGACCCAGTACTTC.

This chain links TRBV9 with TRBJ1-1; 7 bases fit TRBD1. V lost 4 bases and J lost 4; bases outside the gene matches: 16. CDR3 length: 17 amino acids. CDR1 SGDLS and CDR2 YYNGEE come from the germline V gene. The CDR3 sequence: CASSPRRQDRLGTEAFF. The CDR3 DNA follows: TGTGCCAGCAGCCCCCGAAGGCAGGACAGGTTAGGCACTGAAGCTTTCTTT.

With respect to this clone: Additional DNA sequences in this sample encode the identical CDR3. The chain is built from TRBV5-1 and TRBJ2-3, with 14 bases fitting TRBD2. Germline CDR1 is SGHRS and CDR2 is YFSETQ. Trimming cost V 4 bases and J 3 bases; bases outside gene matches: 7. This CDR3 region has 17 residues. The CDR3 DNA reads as TGCGCCAGCAGCCTAGGGACTAGCGGGAGTTCGACAGATACGCAGTATTTT. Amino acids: CASSLGTSGSSTDTQYF.

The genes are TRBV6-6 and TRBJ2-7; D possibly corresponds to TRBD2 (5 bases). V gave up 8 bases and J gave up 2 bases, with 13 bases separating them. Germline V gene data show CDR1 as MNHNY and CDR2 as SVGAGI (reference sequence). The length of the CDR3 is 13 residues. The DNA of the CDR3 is TGTGCCAGCGGGAGCAGGACCCCCTACGAGCAGTACTTC. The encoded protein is CASGSRTPYEQYF.

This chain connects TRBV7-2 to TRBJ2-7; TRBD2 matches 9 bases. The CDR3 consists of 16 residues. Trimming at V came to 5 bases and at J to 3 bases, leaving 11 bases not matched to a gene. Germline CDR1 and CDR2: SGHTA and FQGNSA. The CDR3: CASSHNLRTSDYEQYF. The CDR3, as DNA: TGTGCCAGCAGCCATAACTTAAGGACTAGCGACTACGAGCAGTACTTC.

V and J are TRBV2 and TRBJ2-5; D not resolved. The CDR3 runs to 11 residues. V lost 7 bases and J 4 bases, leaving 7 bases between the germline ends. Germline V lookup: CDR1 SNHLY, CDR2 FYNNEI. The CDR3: CASILLETQYF. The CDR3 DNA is TGTGCCAGCATTTTACTAGAGACCCAGTACTTC.

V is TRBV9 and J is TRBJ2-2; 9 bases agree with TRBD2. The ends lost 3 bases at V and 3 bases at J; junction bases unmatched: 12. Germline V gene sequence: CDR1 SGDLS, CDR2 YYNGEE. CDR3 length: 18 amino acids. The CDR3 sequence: CASSAGVSGRRHTGELFF. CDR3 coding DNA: TGTGCCAGCAGCGCCGGGGTTAGCGGGAGAAGGCACACCGGGGAGCTGTTTTTT.